This T cell receptor (beta chain) appears in the sequencing data of a study of blood T cell repertoires in COVID-19. The wider study: PBMCs, B-cell-depleted T cells, or T cells were the source of the cDNA or gDNA that made up the material.

J was trimmed by 4 bases and V by 5 bases; bases with no gene match: 1. The CDR3 has 13 residues. Under the authors' procedure: Amplification from reference gene primers served as the basis for estimated nucleated cell counts. Sequencing was performed with immunoSEQ multiplex PCR; in TCRdb, only in-frame clones are kept and a portion is missing. The V and J calls and the clone size are those of that table, but D and trimming were determined from the DNA. The profile shows roughly 100,000 clones, approximately 91% of them singletons. Specimen: peripheral blood. This TCR came from a woman aged 70-85 years with acute or convalescent COVID-19. V usage is TRBV12-3 or TRBV12-4 and J usage is TRBJ2-7; 11 bases map to TRBD2. CDR3 region: CASSRLAGYEQYF. Here the CDR3 DNA reads TGTGCCAGCAGTCGACTAGCGGGGTACGAGCAGTACTTC.